This record looks at one TCR beta chain sequence and its context. Antigen: not known. Looked up from germline, CDR1 is MDHEN and CDR2 is SYDVKM. The germline V and J ends were trimmed by 3 bases and 6 bases, with 12 bases remaining between them. The CDR3 spans 13 residues. The record originates from a study of T cell responses to AZD1222 COVID-19 vaccine. Study-wide results and limits: After two AZD1222 doses, spike-specific TCR breadth and depth rose versus day 0. The reported proportion of spike-specific TCRs targeting unmutated variant regions was nearly half. Regions 160-218 and 743-854 held dominance among vaccine-associated CD4 TCRs, which spanned spike.

TCRdb's table, derived via immunoSEQ multiplex PCR, lists solely in-frame clones and lacks some. This table has 65,000 to 85,000 clones, 70% to 90% appearing once. The V gene is TRBV28, the J gene TRBJ2-7, with D perhaps matching TRBD2 (5 bases). The source was peripheral blood, collected 28 days after the second AZD1222 dose. The origin of this receptor is an adult who received the AZD1222 COVID-19 vaccine. The CDR3 loop is CASSFLGGLEQYF. DNA for the CDR3: TGTGCCAGCAGTTTTCTCGGCGGACTCGAGCAGTACTTC.